The text below deals with one T cell receptor (beta chain). Its antigen is unknown. TCRdb's copy holds only in-frame clones and misses some; the assay was immunoSEQ multiplex PCR. The repertoire holds 300,000 to 400,000 clones, with about 70% as singletons. These data originate in a study of shared clonotypes between healthy human individuals. Across the study: Researchers assigned three CD4 naive, three CD4 memory, two CD8 naive and one CD8 memory plate to each donor.

The study's findings and limits: Approximately 4.6% of naive CD4 clonotypes were common to a few donors.

All donors qualified as healthy HIV-negative adults and had experienced no recent acute infections or vaccinations. Into CD45RA+ naive and CD45RA-negative memory subsets, the CD4+ cells were split. This sequence originates from a young man in good health. Sample: memory CD4+ T cells sorted from blood. The sample's subset: CD45RA-negative fraction.

The CDR3 nucleotides are TGTGCCAGCAGTTCCGCTAGCGGTGGCAATCAGCCCCAGCATTTT. This translates into CASSSASGGNQPQHF. This chain joins TRBV28 and TRBJ1-5; no clear D gene. V lost 4 bases and J lost 2, with 12 bases in between. Germline values: CDR1 MDHEN, CDR2 SYDVKM. This CDR3 comprises 15 residues. The complete variable domain, with remaining parts taken from reference TRBV28 and TRBJ1-5, reads DVKVTQSSRYLVKRTGEKVFLECVQDMDHENMFWYRQDPGLGLRLIYFSYDVKMKEKGDIPEGYSVSREKKERFSLILESASTNQTSMYLCASSSASGGNQPQHFGDGTRLSIL.